What follows are 15 T cell receptor beta chains derived from one specimen sequenced in a study of low-dose radiotherapy and immunotherapy resistance in tumors. Time point specified: before trial treatment. Amplification of TCRs used a constant-region primer and V-primer adapter for 20 PCR cycles. TCRdb called the reads again in MiXCR, with one record for every CDR3 protein. The sample holds about 46,000 distinct CDR3 sequences, approximately 10% seen once. Sequenced here: PBMCs, sampled before treatment. The receptor source for this set is a female donor with ovarian cancer.

This clonotype was detected ten times or more. This chain links TRBV3-1 with TRBJ2-2; possibly TRBD2 for D (6 bases). Germline V gene sequence: CDR1 LGHDT, CDR2 YNNKEL (reference sequence). The CDR3 contains 15 residues. Trimming cost V 3 bases and J 1 base, with 9 bases left between them. This CDR3 reads CASSHTGRNTGELFF. The CDR3 nucleotides read TGTGCCAGCAGCCACACCGGGAGGAACACCGGGGAGCTGTTTTTT.

This clonotype appeared many times. The chain links TRBV2 to TRBJ2-3, with a weak D call TRBD1 (6 bases). CDR1 SNHLY and CDR2 FYNNEI come from the germline V gene. Trimming cost V 6 bases and J 2 bases, with 12 bases left between them. The length of the CDR3 is 14 residues. CDR3 in amino acids: CASSDRTATDTQYF. The CDR3 DNA follows: TGTGCCAGCAGCGATCGGACAGCCACAGATACGCAGTATTTT.

This clonotype was found many times. The chain combines TRBV5-1 with TRBJ2-5; D may be TRBD1 (5 bases). The CDR3 is made up of 15 amino acids. CDR1 and CDR2 (germline): SGHRS, YFSETQ. The V gene lost 7 bases and the J gene lost 3 bases, with 19 bases spanning the gap. The CDR3 region has the DNA TGCGCCAGCCGCTCCCGGTGGGGCCCTGAAGAGACCCAGTACTTC. Translating gives CASRSRWGPEETQYF.

Many counts were recorded for this clonotype. The J gene is TRBJ2-1, the V gene TRBV7-9, with 10 positions matching TRBD2. The CDR3 length is 18 residues. CDR1 is SEHNR, CDR2 FQNEAQ, per germline (reference sequence). With V trimmed by 5 bases and J by 0 bases, 10 bases remained unmatched. This chain's CDR3 is CASSGISGGRSSYNEQFF. CDR3 nucleotides: TGTGCCAGCAGCGGGATTAGCGGGGGGCGGAGCTCCTACAATGAGCAGTTCTTC.

This clonotype has ten or more counts. This chain connects TRBV29-1 to TRBJ1-5; 7 nucleotides line up with TRBD1. This CDR3 comprises 15 residues. The V and J ends lost 4 bases and 3 bases, in that order; junction bases with no gene match: 9. The germline V gene encodes CDR1 SQVTM and CDR2 ANQGSEA. CDR3 region: CSVGFLDRFNQPQHF. CDR3 DNA: TGCAGCGTTGGATTTCTGGACAGGTTCAATCAGCCCCAGCATTTT. Together with reference TRBV29-1 and TRBJ1-5, the CDR3 gives the full variable domain: SAVISQKPSRDICQRGTSLTIQCQVDSQVTMMFWYRQQPGQSLTLIATANQGSEATYESGFVIDKFPISRPNLTFSTLTVSNMSPEDSSIYLCSVGFLDRFNQPQHFGDGTRLSIL.

This clonotype was seen repeatedly, ten times or more. The chain employs TRBV30 and TRBJ1-5, with 7 bases lining up with TRBD1. The CDR3 spans 14 residues. Germline CDR1 is GTSNPN and CDR2 is SVGIG (reference sequence). V was clipped by 1 base and J by 4 bases; unmatched bases: 4. The CDR3 sequence: CAWSGDRDNQPQHF. In DNA, the CDR3 is TGTGCCTGGAGTGGTGACAGGGATAATCAGCCCCAGCATTTT.

This clonotype showed up many times. The genes are TRBV3-1 and TRBJ1-2; D remains unclear. The CDR3 spans 12 residues. The germline V gene encodes CDR1 LGHDT and CDR2 YNNKEL (reference sequence). V was trimmed by 5 bases and J by 5 bases, leaving 9 bases between them. CDR3 sequence (DNA): TGTGCCAGCAGCTACCTGGGTTATGGCTACACCTTC. Encoded protein: CASSYLGYGYTF. Filled out from reference TRBV3-1 and TRBJ1-2, the complete variable domain reads DTAVSQTPKYLVTQMGNDKSIKCEQNLGHDTMYWYKQDSKKFLKIMFSYNNKELIINETVPNRFSPKSPDKAHLNLHINSLELGDSAVYFCASSYLGYGYTFGSGTRLTVV.

Note on this clonotype: Since a far larger clone is one base different, this is likely a read error. The rearrangement links TRBV5-1 to TRBJ2-7; 8 bases fit TRBD1. Germline V CDR1 and CDR2: SGHRS, YFSETQ. This CDR3 region has 13 residues. V was clipped by 4 bases and J by 7 bases; unmatched bases: 7. The CDR3 DNA follows: TGCGCCAGCAGCCCCACAGGGGGGAATGAGCAGTACTTC. Its translation is CASSPTGGNEQYF.

This clonotype was observed at least ten times. The CDR3 DNA sequence: TGTGCCAGCAGCCCATACTCGGAGGGGCAGCAGTTCTTC. Amino acids: CASSPYSEGQQFF. V gene TRBV7-6 combines with J gene TRBJ2-1; possible D gene TRBD2, 6 bases. Trimming took off 5 bases at V and 11 bases at J, with 16 bases between the two ends. This CDR3 contains 13 residues. Germline lookup yields CDR1 SGHVS and CDR2 FNYEAQ.

This clonotype was seen many times. The V gene is TRBV10-3, the J gene TRBJ2-1, with D perhaps matching TRBD2 (6 bases). Germline CDR1 ENHRY, CDR2 SYGVKD. The CDR3 loop spans 15 amino acids. V was shortened by 10 bases and J by 2 bases, with 18 bases between the two germline ends. The CDR3 loop reads CATSSSSGAYNEQFF. DNA of the CDR3: TGTGCCACGTCATCCAGTAGCGGAGCCTACAATGAGCAGTTCTTC.

This clonotype was recorded many times. V usage is TRBV4-1 and J usage is TRBJ2-1; 10 positions agree with TRBD1. This CDR3 contains 17 residues. CDR1 and CDR2 (germline): MGHRA, YSYEKL. The V gene end was trimmed by 0 bases and the J gene end by 6 bases; junction bases not matched to a gene: 8. CDR3 in DNA: TGCGCCAGCAGCCAAGATGGGAGGACAGGGGGACTCAATGAGCAGTTCTTC. Protein: CASSQDGRTGGLNEQFF.

This clonotype has only one observation. The chain is built from TRBV20-1 and TRBJ2-7; maybe TRBD1 (6 bases). Germline V gene data show CDR1 as DFQATT and CDR2 as SNEGSKA (reference sequence). The V gene lost 0 bases and the J gene lost 2 bases, with 11 bases spanning the gap. The CDR3 spans 14 residues. CDR3 nucleotides: TGCAGTGCTAGAGATCCCAAGGGGGCCTACGAGCAGTACTTC. It yields the protein CSARDPKGAYEQYF.

This clonotype was counted ten times or more. The chain carries TRBV27 and TRBJ1-1, with 11 bases matching TRBD1. The germline V gene has CDR1 MNHEY and CDR2 SMNVEV (reference sequence). V lost 5 bases and J lost 4; bases outside the gene matches: 3. There are 14 residues in the CDR3. The CDR3 loop is CASSPGTGGTEAFF. CDR3 bases: TGTGCCAGCAGTCCCGGGACAGGGGGCACTGAAGCTTTCTTT.

This clonotype was picked up many times. The chain employs TRBV7-9 and TRBJ2-2; D might be TRBD2 (5 bases). CDR3 length: 13 amino acids. The germline CDR1 and CDR2 sequences are SEHNR and FQNEAQ (reference sequence). V lost 5 bases, J lost 7 bases, and 11 bases lay in between. CDR3 residues: CASSPSAVGELFF. The CDR3 region has the DNA TGTGCCAGCAGCCCCTCAGCGGTCGGGGAGCTGTTTTTT.

This clonotype has a count of ten or more. The chain couples TRBV6-5 to TRBJ1-2; 7 nucleotides align to TRBD1. CDR1 and CDR2 (germline): MNHEY, SVGAGI. The CDR3 runs to 14 residues. Trimming removed 6 bases from V and 2 bases from J; junction bases left unmatched: 6. The CDR3 is CASREQGRNYGYTF. The CDR3 DNA reads TGTGCCAGCAGGGAACAGGGGCGCAACTATGGCTACACCTTC.